The source of this TCR beta chain is a study of molecular identifiers for immune sequencing clone quantification. On the study more broadly: In replicates, the authors split RNA from approximately 22,000 or 94,000 naive CD8 cells five ways and sequenced four.

TCRdb reanalysed the PCR reads using MiXCR and keeps one entry per CDR3 protein. The table includes about 40,000 distinct CDR3 sequences, 20% to 25% detected once. Looked up from germline, CDR1 is LGHNT and CDR2 is FRNRAP. This CDR3 region has 13 residues. V was clipped by 3 bases and J by 4 bases, with 9 bases between them. This clonotype was seen ten or more times. Its antigen is not known. The study's findings and limits: Clones that had above 20 RNA copies took up over 98% of effector molecules but under 1% in naive cells. Identical TCR molecules that share a barcode could lead to an underestimation of highly expanded clone sizes. Among some 910,000 naive cells, as was reported, spiked Jurkat TCR RNA from one cell was detectable.

Specimen: naive CD8+ T cells from blood, with Jurkat cell RNA spiked in. The subset denotes: FACS-sorted CD8+CD4-CCR7+CD45RA+ naive T cells. This receptor was identified in a human donor in good health. Some libraries in this study had Jurkat cell RNA spiked in. V and J are TRBV12-5 and TRBJ1-1; D unresolved. DNA for the CDR3: TGTGCTAGTGGTTTACTGGTTGGCACTGAAGCTTTCTTT. As protein: CASGLLVGTEAFF.